This TCR beta chain appears in the sequencing data of a study of blood T cells in healthy people across ages. Overall study results and limits: Among long-lived donors, naive CD4+ cells were more numerous and diversity higher than in aged donors.

The trim removed 3 bases at V and 1 base at J, leaving 3 bases unmatched. The CDR3 has 14 amino acids. CDR1 and CDR2 (germline): SGHRS, YFSETQ. A sample-barcoded 5' primer and a J-beta primer mix were used in a second PCR of about 7 to 12 cycles. A minimum of 2.5 million CDR3-containing paired-end reads was obtained for each sample. MiXCR, run by TCRdb on the 5' RACE reads, gives a single entry per CDR3 protein. The data show 1.5 million to 2 million distinct CDR3 sequences, roughly 52% seen once. Regarding this clonotype: As yet, its antigen is unknown.

The J gene is TRBJ2-5, the V gene TRBV5-1, with 7 bases fitting TRBD1. This TCR came from a woman aged 40 to 50 in good health. Sequences were obtained from blood. As DNA, the CDR3 is TGCGCCAGCAGCTACAGGGGAGTCCAAGAGACCCAGTACTTC. Its translation: CASSYRGVQETQYF. The complete variable domain, with remaining parts taken from reference TRBV5-1 and TRBJ2-5, reads KAGVTQTPRYLIKTRGQQVTLSCSPISGHRSVSWYQQTPGQGLQFLFEYFSETQRNKGNFPGRFSGRQFSNSRSEMNVSTLELGDSALYLCASSYRGVQETQYFGPGTRLLVL.